This T cell receptor beta chain comes out of a study of T-cell memory formation after mild COVID-19. Study context: TCR clusters were largely donor specific.

Germline trimming cut 5 bases from V and 0 bases from J; bases unmatched to any gene: 5. This CDR3 contains 15 residues. CDR1 is SGHRS and CDR2 is YFSETQ in the germline V gene. Each CDR3 protein gets one entry after TCRdb re-called the 5' RACE reads with MiXCR. The top ten hold roughly 8.3% of the sample, which has a few hundred thousand distinct CDR3 sequences, about a fifth seen once. The sample holds a few counts of this clonotype. The specimen sequenced was PBMCs or a T cell subset sorted from them (not recorded which). The source is an adult woman who had mild COVID-19 (a few samples of this study predate the infection). Cell type and time point are not known. This chain uses TRBV5-1 with TRBJ2-7; TRBD1 matches 10 bases. The CDR3 reads CASSAGTGDSYEQYF. The DNA of the CDR3 is TGCGCCAGCAGTGCCGGGACAGGGGACTCCTACGAGCAGTACTTC.